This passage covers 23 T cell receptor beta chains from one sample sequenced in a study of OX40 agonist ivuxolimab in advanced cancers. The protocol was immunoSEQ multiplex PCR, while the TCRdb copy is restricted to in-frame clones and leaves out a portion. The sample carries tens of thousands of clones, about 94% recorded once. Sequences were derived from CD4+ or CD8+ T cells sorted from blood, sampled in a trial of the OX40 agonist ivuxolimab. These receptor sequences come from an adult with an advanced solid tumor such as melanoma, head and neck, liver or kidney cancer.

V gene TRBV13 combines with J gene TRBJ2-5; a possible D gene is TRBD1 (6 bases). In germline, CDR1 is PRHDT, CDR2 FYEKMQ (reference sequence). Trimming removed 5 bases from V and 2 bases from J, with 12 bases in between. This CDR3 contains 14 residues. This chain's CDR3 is CASSTRTVQETQYF. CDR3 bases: TGTGCCAGCAGCACCCGGACAGTACAAGAGACCCAGTACTTC.

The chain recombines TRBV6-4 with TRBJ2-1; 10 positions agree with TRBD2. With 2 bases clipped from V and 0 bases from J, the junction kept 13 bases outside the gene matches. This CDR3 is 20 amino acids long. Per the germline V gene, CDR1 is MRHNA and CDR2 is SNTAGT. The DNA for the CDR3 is TGTGCCAGCAGTGACCTTCGAAAGGGTAGCGGGAGGAGCTCCTACAATGAGCAGTTCTTC. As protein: CASSDLRKGSGRSSYNEQFF.

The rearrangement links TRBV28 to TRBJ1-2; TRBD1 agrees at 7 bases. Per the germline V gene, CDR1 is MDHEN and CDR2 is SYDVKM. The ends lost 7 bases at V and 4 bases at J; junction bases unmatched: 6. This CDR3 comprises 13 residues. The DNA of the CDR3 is TGTGCCAGCACCGAGGACAGGTTCTATGGCTACACCTTC. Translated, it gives CASTEDRFYGYTF.

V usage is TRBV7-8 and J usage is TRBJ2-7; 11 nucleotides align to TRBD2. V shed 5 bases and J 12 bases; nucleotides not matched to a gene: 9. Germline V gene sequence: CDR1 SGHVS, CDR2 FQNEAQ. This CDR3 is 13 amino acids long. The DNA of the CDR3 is TGTGCCAGCAGCCTCGGGACTAGCGGCCTCTGGTACTTC. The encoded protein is CASSLGTSGLWYF.

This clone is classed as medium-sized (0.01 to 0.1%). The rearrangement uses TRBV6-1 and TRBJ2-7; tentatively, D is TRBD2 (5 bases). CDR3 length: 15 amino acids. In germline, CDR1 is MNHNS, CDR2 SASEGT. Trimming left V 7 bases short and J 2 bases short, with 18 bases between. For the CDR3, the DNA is TGTGCCAGCATAACCGAGGACTTATTAACCTACGAGCAGTACTTC. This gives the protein CASITEDLLTYEQYF.

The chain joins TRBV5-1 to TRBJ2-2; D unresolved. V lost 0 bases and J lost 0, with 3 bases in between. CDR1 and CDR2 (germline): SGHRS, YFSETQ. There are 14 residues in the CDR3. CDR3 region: CASSLGANTGELFF. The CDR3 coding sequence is TGCGCCAGCAGCTTGGGTGCGAACACCGGGGAGCTGTTTTTT.

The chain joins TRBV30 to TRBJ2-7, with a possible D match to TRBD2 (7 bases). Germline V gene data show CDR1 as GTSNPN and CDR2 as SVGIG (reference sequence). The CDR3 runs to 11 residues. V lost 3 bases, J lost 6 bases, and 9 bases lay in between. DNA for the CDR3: TGTGCCTGGAGCGGGGGGCGCGAGCAGTACTTC. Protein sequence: CAWSGGREQYF.

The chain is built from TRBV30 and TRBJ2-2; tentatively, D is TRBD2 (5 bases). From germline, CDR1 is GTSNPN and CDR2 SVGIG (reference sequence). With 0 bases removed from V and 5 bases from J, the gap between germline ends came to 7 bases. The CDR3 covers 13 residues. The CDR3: CAWSVTGTGELFF. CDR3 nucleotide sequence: TGTGCCTGGAGTGTAACGGGAACCGGGGAGCTGTTTTTT.

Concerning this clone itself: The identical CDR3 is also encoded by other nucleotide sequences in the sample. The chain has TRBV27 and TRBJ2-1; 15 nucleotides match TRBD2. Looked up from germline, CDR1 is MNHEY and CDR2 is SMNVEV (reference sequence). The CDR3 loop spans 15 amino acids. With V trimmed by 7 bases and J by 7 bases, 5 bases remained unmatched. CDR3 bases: TGTGCCAGCATTTCCGGGACTAGCGGGAGGAATGAGCAGTTCTTC. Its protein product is CASISGTSGRNEQFF.

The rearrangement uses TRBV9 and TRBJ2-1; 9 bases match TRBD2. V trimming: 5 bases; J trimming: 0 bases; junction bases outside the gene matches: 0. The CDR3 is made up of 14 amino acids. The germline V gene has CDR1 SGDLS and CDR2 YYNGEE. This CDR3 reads CASSSGSSYNEQFF. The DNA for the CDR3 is TGTGCCAGCAGTAGCGGGAGCTCCTACAATGAGCAGTTCTTC.

The CDR3 protein is CASSLFGGPQETQYF. CDR3 sequence (DNA): TGTGCCAGCAGCCTTTTTGGGGGGCCGCAAGAGACCCAGTACTTC. The rearrangement uses TRBV9 and TRBJ2-5; D possibly matches TRBD1 or TRBD2 (6 bases each). V dropped 4 bases and J dropped 2 bases, with 15 bases sitting between them. The CDR3 spans 15 residues. Germline lookup yields CDR1 SGDLS and CDR2 YYNGEE.

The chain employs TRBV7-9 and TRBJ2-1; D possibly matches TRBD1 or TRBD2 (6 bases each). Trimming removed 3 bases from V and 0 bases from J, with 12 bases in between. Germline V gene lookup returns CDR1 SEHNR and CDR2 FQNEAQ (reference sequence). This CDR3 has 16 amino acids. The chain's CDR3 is CASSLGGTFSYNEQFF. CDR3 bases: TGTGCCAGCAGCTTGGGCGGGACATTCTCCTACAATGAGCAGTTCTTC.

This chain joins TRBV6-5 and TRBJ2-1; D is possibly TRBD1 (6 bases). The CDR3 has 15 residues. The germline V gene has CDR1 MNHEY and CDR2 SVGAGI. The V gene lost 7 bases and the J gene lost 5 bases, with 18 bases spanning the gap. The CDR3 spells CASKPRQVMDNEQFF. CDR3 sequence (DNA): TGTGCCAGCAAACCCAGACAGGTGATGGACAATGAGCAGTTCTTC.

The CDR3 reads CASSFAKYEQYF. The CDR3 DNA reads TGTGCCAGCAGTTTCGCAAAATACGAGCAGTACTTC. This chain uses TRBV28 with TRBJ2-7; D is undetermined. V lost 3 bases and J lost 4, with 7 bases in between. Looked up from germline, CDR1 is MDHEN and CDR2 is SYDVKM. The CDR3 has 12 amino acids.

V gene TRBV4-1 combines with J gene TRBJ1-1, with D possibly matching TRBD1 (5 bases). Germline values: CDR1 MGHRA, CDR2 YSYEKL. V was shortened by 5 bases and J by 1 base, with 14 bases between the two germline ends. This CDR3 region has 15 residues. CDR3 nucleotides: TGCGCCAGCAGCGAACCGGGACTCAAGAACACTGAAGCTTTCTTT. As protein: CASSEPGLKNTEAFF.

CDR3 coding DNA: TGTGCCAGCAGCGCCCTCTCTAGCGGGAGGTGGAACAATGAGCAGTTCTTC. Residues: CASSALSSGRWNNEQFF. V and J are TRBV9 and TRBJ2-1; 11 bases line up with TRBD2. V lost 3 bases and J lost 5; bases outside the gene matches: 10. Germline V CDR1 and CDR2: SGDLS, YYNGEE. The CDR3 sequence is 17 residues long.

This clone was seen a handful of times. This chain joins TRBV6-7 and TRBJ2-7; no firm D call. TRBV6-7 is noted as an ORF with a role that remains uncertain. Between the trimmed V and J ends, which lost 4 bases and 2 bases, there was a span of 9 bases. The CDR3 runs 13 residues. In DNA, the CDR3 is TGTGCCAGCAGTTTCGACTGTGCCTACGAGCAGTACTTC. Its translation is CASSFDCAYEQYF.

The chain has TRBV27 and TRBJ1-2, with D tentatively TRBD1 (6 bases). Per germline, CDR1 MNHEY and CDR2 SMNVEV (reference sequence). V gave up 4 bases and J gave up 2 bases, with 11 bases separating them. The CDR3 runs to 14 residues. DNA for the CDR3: TGTGCCAGCAGTTACTCGACAGGAAACTATGGCTACACCTTC. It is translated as CASSYSTGNYGYTF.

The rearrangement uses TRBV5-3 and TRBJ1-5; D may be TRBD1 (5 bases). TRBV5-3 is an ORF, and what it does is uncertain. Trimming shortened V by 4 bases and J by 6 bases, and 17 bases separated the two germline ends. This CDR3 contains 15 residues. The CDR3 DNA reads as TGTGCCAGAAGCCCTCGGACTCCCGACAGTCAGCCCCAGCATTTT. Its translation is CARSPRTPDSQPQHF.

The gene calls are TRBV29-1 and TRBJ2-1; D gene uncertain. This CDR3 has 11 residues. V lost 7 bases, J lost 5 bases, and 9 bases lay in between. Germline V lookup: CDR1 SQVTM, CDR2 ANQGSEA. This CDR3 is CSAPRNNEQFF. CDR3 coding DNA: TGCAGCGCCCCCAGGAACAATGAGCAGTTCTTC.

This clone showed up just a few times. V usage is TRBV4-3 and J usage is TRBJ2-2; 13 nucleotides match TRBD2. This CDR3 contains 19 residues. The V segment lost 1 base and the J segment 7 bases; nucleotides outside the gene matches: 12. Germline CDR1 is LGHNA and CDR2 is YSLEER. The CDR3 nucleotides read TGCGCCAGCAGCCAAGCCCTCCCGGGACTAGCGGGACTGGGCGGGGAGCTGTTTTTT. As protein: CASSQALPGLAGLGGELFF.

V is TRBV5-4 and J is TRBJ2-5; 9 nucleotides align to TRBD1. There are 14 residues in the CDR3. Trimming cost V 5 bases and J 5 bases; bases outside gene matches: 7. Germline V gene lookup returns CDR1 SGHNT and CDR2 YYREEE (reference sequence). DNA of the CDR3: TGTGCCAGCAGAACTACAGGGGGCTGGGAGACCCAGTACTTC. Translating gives CASRTTGGWETQYF.

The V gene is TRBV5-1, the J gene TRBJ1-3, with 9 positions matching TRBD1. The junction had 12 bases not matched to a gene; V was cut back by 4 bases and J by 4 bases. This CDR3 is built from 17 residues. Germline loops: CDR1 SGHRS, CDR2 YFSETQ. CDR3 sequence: CASSDKLTGTGGNTIYF. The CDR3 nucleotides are TGCGCCAGCAGCGACAAACTAACCGGGACAGGGGGAAACACCATATATTTT.